This record looks at one TCR beta chain sequence and its context. Treatment: preoperative locoregional IRX-2 cytokine immunotherapy. Germline V gives CDR1 KGHSH, CDR2 LQKENI. The V end was cut by 3 bases, the J end by 7 bases, with 9 bases between. The CDR3 runs 12 residues. These data come from a study of preoperative IRX-2 immunotherapy in early breast cancer. Here immunoSEQ multiplex PCR was the method, and the copy in TCRdb shows in-frame clones only, minus some. This table holds about 98,000 clones, roughly 85% found once. This receptor was identified in a human donor with breast cancer. This chain connects TRBV18 to TRBJ1-1; D may be TRBD1 (5 bases). This specimen consisted of tumor tissue, obtained after IRX-2 immunotherapy. CDR3 region: CASSPLQGEAFF. The CDR3 nucleotides are TGTGCCAGCTCACCTCTCCAGGGTGAAGCTTTCTTT. The variable domain in full, with the rest retrieved from reference TRBV18 and TRBJ1-1, is NAGVMQNPRHLVRRRGQEARLRCSPMKGHSHVYWYRQLPEEGLKFMVYLQKENIIDESGMPKERFSAEFPKEGPSILRIQQVVRGDSAAYFCASSPLQGEAFFGQGTRLTVV.